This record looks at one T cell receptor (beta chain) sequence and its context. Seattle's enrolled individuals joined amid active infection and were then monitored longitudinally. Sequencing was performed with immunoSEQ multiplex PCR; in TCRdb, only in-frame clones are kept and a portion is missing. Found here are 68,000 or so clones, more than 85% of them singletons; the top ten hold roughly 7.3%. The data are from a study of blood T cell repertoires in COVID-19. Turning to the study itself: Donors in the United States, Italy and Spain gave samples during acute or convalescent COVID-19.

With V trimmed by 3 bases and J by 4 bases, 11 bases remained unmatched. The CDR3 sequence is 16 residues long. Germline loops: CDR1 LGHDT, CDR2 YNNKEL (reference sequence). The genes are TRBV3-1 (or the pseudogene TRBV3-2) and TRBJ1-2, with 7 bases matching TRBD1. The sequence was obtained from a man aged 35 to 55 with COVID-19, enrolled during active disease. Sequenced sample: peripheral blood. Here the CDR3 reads CASSHPVGQLSYGYTF. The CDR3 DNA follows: TGTGCCAGCAGCCACCCAGTGGGACAGCTCTCCTATGGCTACACCTTC.